A single TCR beta chain is shown here with its context. The antigen this receptor binds is unknown. Per-base quality was not reported, and no clone a single base away is much larger than it. To sequence the TCRbeta CDR3 region, genomic DNA was isolated from the sorted cells. TCRbeta CDR3 regions were sequenced using the immunoSEQ Assay. TCRdb carries this immuneACCESS record with in-frame sequences only. Its versions omit some clonotypes, under half of them owing to an unresolved V gene in the studies checked, with the rest unexplained. This sample holds about 55,000 clones; roughly 90% were observed only once. The top ten hold roughly 6.9% of the sample. The trial excluded patients who had a history of autoimmune disease or were on systemic immunosuppression. Peripheral blood for TCR sequencing was collected from all dose cohorts at baseline, on cycle 4 day 1, and on cycle 7 day 1. The samples were drawn from a first-in-human, open-label, multicenter phase I dose-escalation trial of ivuxolimab. Adults with locally advanced or metastatic melanoma, renal cell carcinoma, hepatocellular carcinoma or head and neck squamous cell carcinoma were enrolled in the trial. CD4+ and CD8+ T cells were sorted separately from peripheral blood before TCR sequencing.

The CDR3 numbers 15 residues from cysteine through phenylalanine. Only CDR3 DNA is held: 45 bases, read in frame from base 1. CDR1 SGHAT and CDR2 FQNNGV are derived from the germline V gene. Trimming takes 5 bases off V and 4 bases off J; junction bases not matched to a gene: 9. The sample is drawn from a study of OX40 agonist ivuxolimab in advanced cancers. Broadly, across the study: Ivuxolimab was an agonistic, fully human IgG2 monoclonal antibody directed against OX40 (CD134), a costimulatory receptor. Intravenous ivuxolimab was administered to patients every 2 weeks at six dose levels: 0.01, 0.1, 0.3, 1.5, 3 and 10 mg/kg. Of the approximately 53 patients in dose escalation, some 20 had hepatocellular carcinoma, around 15 had melanoma, 9 had renal cell carcinoma and 9 had head and neck cancer. In the dose-escalation cohort, 70% to 85% of patients were male, and the mean age was 60 years with a range of roughly 23 to 79. Patients were allowed to have had prior anti-PD-1, anti-PD-L1 or anti-CTLA-4 therapy, and approximately 43% of the dose-escalation patients had previously received checkpoint inhibitors. Three dose-escalation patients achieved partial responses, one with hepatocellular carcinoma and two with cutaneous melanoma. The point of sequencing TCRbeta in the periphery was to test whether ivuxolimab changed TCR sequence diversity and drove clonal T-cell expansion. The paper covers the monotherapy dose-escalation part of the phase I ivuxolimab trial, which included N ≈ 57 patients. Beyond this particular receptor, the publication reports: In the 0.1-3.0 mg/kg groups, partial responders had among the lowest normalized peripheral clonal expansion, particularly in CD8+ T cells. After ivuxolimab, CD8+ T cells had more expanded clones than CD4+ T cells on average. At doses of 0.1 to 3.0 mg/kg, clonal expansion of both CD4+ and CD8+ blood T cells was observed from baseline to week 6. Low levels of normalized T-cell clonal expansion were also seen in some nonresponding patients. Antigen specificity was not determined for the clonally expanded peripheral T cells.

This receptor was obtained from an adult with an advanced solid tumor such as melanoma, head and neck, liver or kidney cancer. The sequencing here drew on CD4+ or CD8+ T cells sorted from blood, taken in a trial of the OX40 agonist ivuxolimab. The V and J genes are TRBV11-2 and TRBJ2-5, with TRBD1 identical over 8 junction bases. The nucleotide sequence reads as follows: TGTGCCAGCAGCCTACAGGGGGGCCCCGGAGAGACCCAGTACTTC. This is translated as CASSLQGGPGETQYF. Reference TRBV11-2 and TRBJ2-5 genes cover what lies past the CDR3, so the full variable domain is EAGVAQSPRYKIIEKRQSVAFWCNPISGHATLYWYQQILGQGPKLLIQFQNNGVVDDSQLPKDRFSAERLKGVDSTLKIQPAKLEDSAVYLCASSLQGGPGETQYFGPGTRLLVL.